Each of the 6 T cell receptor beta chains below was sequenced from the same sample in a study of T cell responses to AZD1222 COVID-19 vaccine. TCRdb keeps only in-frame clones here, not all; method: immunoSEQ multiplex PCR. The sample holds about 120,000 clones; around 90% are singletons and the top ten take around 2.6%. Source: peripheral blood, taken 28 days after the second AZD1222 dose. The receptors were sampled from an adult who received the AZD1222 COVID-19 vaccine.

The CDR3 is CASSITGTGYTEAFF. The CDR3 DNA reads TGTGCCAGTAGTATAACCGGGACAGGGTACACTGAAGCTTTCTTT. J is TRBJ1-1 and V is TRBV19; 9 bases match TRBD1. V shed 2 bases, J shed 3 bases, and the junction held 4 bases outside the gene matches. The germline CDR1 and CDR2 sequences are LNHDA and SQIVND (reference sequence). The CDR3 consists of 15 residues.

The chain combines TRBV10-3 with TRBJ2-5; 11 nucleotides agree with TRBD2. The germline CDR1 and CDR2 sequences are ENHRY and SYGVKD. Trimming at V came to 0 bases and at J to 0 bases, leaving 3 bases not matched to a gene. The CDR3 is made up of 17 amino acids. The CDR3 sequence: CAISESLAGGHQETQYF. CDR3 DNA sequence: TGTGCCATCAGTGAGTCCCTAGCGGGGGGCCACCAAGAGACCCAGTACTTC.

The chain links TRBV6-5 to TRBJ1-3, with unresolved D. Trimming shortened V by 10 bases and J by 0 bases, and 16 bases separated the two germline ends. Germline CDR1 MNHEY, CDR2 SVGAGI. The CDR3 spans 15 residues. The CDR3 nucleotides read TGTGCCACCTCCCCCGGACTGCACTCTGGAAACACCATATATTTT. It specifies CATSPGLHSGNTIYF.

CDR3 in amino acids: CASSGSGRGRDGYTF. CDR3 in DNA: TGTGCCAGCAGCGGAAGTGGGAGGGGAAGGGATGGCTACACCTTC. The V gene is TRBV7-2, the J gene TRBJ1-2; TRBD1 might be the D (5 bases). This CDR3 spans 15 amino acids. Per germline, CDR1 SGHTA and CDR2 FQGNSA. The V gene lost 5 bases and the J gene lost 6 bases, with 19 bases spanning the gap.

The chain carries TRBV6-5 and TRBJ2-5; either TRBD1 or TRBD2 may supply D (5 bases each). Germline V lookup: CDR1 MNHEY, CDR2 SVGAGI. Trimming removed 5 bases from V and 5 bases from J, with 18 bases in between. CDR3 length: 15 residues. CDR3 bases: TGTGCCAGCAGTCACGCCCCTCCCAGGGAGGAGACCCAGTACTTC. Translated: CASSHAPPREETQYF.

The chain couples TRBV7-2 to TRBJ2-3, with D hard to call. Germline CDR1 and CDR2: SGHTA and FQGNSA. V lost 0 bases and J lost 4, with 8 bases in between. The CDR3 extends over 14 amino acids. CDR3 nucleotide sequence: TGTGCCAGCAGCTTAGCGCTCCGACCAGATACGCAGTATTTT. Translation: CASSLALRPDTQYF.